A selection of T cell receptor beta chains follows, all from one sample in a study of blood T cell repertoires in COVID-19. Here immunoSEQ multiplex PCR was the method, and the copy in TCRdb shows in-frame clones only, minus some. The table has just under 45,000 clones, roughly 88% seen once; the top ten hold 1% to 1.5%. The sequenced sample consisted of peripheral blood. The receptor source for this set is a woman between 40 and 55 years old with acute or convalescent COVID-19. Both conserved end residues are part of each CDR3. D genes are given only for firm matches. Where a row states a size, it is once, few, many or the class of an expanded clone; other rows omit it.

>TRBV3-1/TRBV3-2|NA|14|NA|TRBJ2-3
TGTGCCAGCAGCCAAGGTAGGGGAATCGATACGCAGTATTTT
CASSQGRGIDTQYF
>TRBV3-1/TRBV3-2|NA|20|TRBD1|TRBJ2-2
TGTGCCAGCAGCCAGAACCGGGACAGGGGTATCATCTGGATAGCCGGGGAGCTGTTTTTT
CASSQNRDRGIIWIAGELFF
>TRBV19|NA|15|TRBD2|TRBJ2-1
TGTGCCAGTAGTGGACTAGCGAGCTCCTACAATGAGCAGTTCTTC
CASSGLASSYNEQFF
>TRBV28|NA|14|TRBD1|TRBJ1-1
TGTGCCAGCGGATTAACAGGGGATGACACTGAAGCTTTCTTT
CASGLTGDDTEAFF
>TRBV5-1|once|14|TRBD1|TRBJ2-7
TGCGCCAGCAGTATCGGACAGGGTTCCTACGAGCAGTACTTC
CASSIGQGSYEQYF
>TRBV27|NA|14|NA|TRBJ1-2
TGTGCCAGCAGTTTATACCCCGAGGGCTATGGCTACACCTTC
CASSLYPEGYGYTF
>TRBV27|NA|11|NA|TRBJ1-1
TGTGCCAGCAGCCGGGGTCCTGAAGCTTTCTTT
CASSRGPEAFF
>TRBV27|NA|15|TRBD2|TRBJ2-7
TGTGCCAGCAGGTTCAGCGGGAGAGGTTCCTACGAGCAGTACTTC
CASRFSGRGSYEQYF
>TRBV19|NA|15|NA|TRBJ1-1
TGTGCCAGTAGTATGGAGCCAGCCGAGAACACTGAAGCTTTCTTT
CASSMEPAENTEAFF
>TRBV3-1/TRBV3-2|NA|13|NA|TRBJ2-3
TGTGCCAGCAGCCAAGCAAGCACAGATACGCAGTATTTT
CASSQASTDTQYF
>TRBV11-1|NA|15|TRBD1|TRBJ2-3
TGTGCCAGCACCCCGGGACAGGTTAGCACAGATACGCAGTATTTT
CASTPGQVSTDTQYF
>TRBV28|NA|19|TRBD1|TRBJ1-5
TGTGCCAGCAGTCCCACCCCCATTGAGACAGGGAATAGCAATCAGCCCCAGCATTTT
CASSPTPIETGNSNQPQHF
>TRBV19|NA|15|NA|TRBJ2-3
TGTGCCAGTAGCCAAGTGGGCAGTTTCACAGATACGCAGTATTTT
CASSQVGSFTDTQYF
>TRBV30|NA|15|NA|TRBJ1-2
TGTGCCTGGAGTTTTGGAGGGGCCTCGGAGGATGGCTACACCTTC
CAWSFGGASEDGYTF
>TRBV28|NA|18|TRBD1|TRBJ1-2
TGTGCCAGCAGAACGCGAATCGGACACCGGACAGGGACAGTTGGCTACACCTTC
CASRTRIGHRTGTVGYTF
>TRBV24-1|NA|16|TRBD1|TRBJ2-1
TGTGCCACCAGTGATGTAACAGGGGTGGGTTGGGGGGAGCAGTTCTTC
CATSDVTGVGWGEQFF
>TRBV10-3|NA|13|TRBD1|TRBJ2-7
TGTGCCATCCGGCGGGGACAGGGGAACGAGCAGTACTTC
CAIRRGQGNEQYF